This record looks at one T cell receptor (beta chain) sequence and its context. The J segment lost 4 bases and the V segment lost 5 bases, leaving 9 bases of the junction unmatched. Germline V lookup: CDR1 SEHNR, CDR2 FQNEAQ (reference sequence). CDR3 size: 15 residues. In the source study's methods: Reference gene primer amplification gave estimated nucleated cell counts. The assay was immunoSEQ multiplex PCR, and TCRdb's table has in-frame clones only and misses some. V, J and clone size were drawn from that table, and D and trimming were deduced from the DNA. The data contain about 670,000 clones, more than 80% of them singletons. This entry comes from a study of blood T cell repertoires in COVID-19.

The sequence was obtained from a woman aged 18-29 years with acute or convalescent COVID-19. The sample taken for sequencing was peripheral blood. This sequence joins TRBV7-9 and TRBJ1-2, with TRBD1 matching over 8 bases. In DNA, the CDR3 is TGTGCCAGCAGCACCGGACAGGGCTCTTCCTATGGCTACACCTTC. Translated, it gives CASSTGQGSSYGYTF.